Detailed here is one TCR beta chain. Antigen unknown. CDR3 length: 14 amino acids. Those who donated were healthy HIV-negative adults, with no recent acute infections or vaccinations reported. This entry is derived from a study of shared clonotypes between healthy human individuals. Study-level points and caveats: Shared clonotypes across all four donors exceeded non-shared ones in generation probability.

Once extracted for a subset, genomic DNA was divided evenly among several immunoSEQ plates. Assay: immunoSEQ multiplex PCR; the TCRdb copy retains only in-frame clones and omits some. The sample lists some 1,600,000 clones; 98% were seen once. The sample comprised naive CD4+ T cells sorted from blood. As to subset: CD45RA+ positively selected. This TCR derives from a man aged 25 to 45 in good health. The chain has TRBV21-1 and TRBJ1-2; the table assigns TRBD1, which was not confirmed against the DNA. TRBV21-1 is a known pseudogene. This CDR3 reads CASTTGGCNYGYTF. DNA for the CDR3: TGTGCCAGCACCACAGGGGGGTGTAACTATGGCTACACCTTC.